This T cell receptor (beta chain) was recorded in a study of OX40 agonist ivuxolimab in advanced cancers. The germline CDR1 and CDR2 sequences are SGHVS and FQNEAQ. Trimming cost V 5 bases and J 1 base, with 14 bases left between them. The length of the CDR3 is 16 residues. The data were produced by immunoSEQ multiplex PCR, yet TCRdb's version contains in-frame clones alone and is incomplete. The sample has some 79,000 clones; 92% are singletons. The sample consisted of CD4+ or CD8+ T cells sorted from blood, taken in a trial of the OX40 agonist ivuxolimab. The clonotype was recovered from an adult with an advanced solid tumor such as melanoma, head and neck, liver or kidney cancer. The chain couples TRBV7-8 to TRBJ2-2, with D perhaps TRBD1 (6 bases). The CDR3, as DNA: TGTGCCAGCAGCAAACAACCGGGACAGAACACCGGGGAGCTGTTTTTT. Translation gives CASSKQPGQNTGELFF.